This is a list of T cell receptor beta chains from one sample in a study of blood T cell repertoires in COVID-19. Sequencing was performed with immunoSEQ multiplex PCR; in TCRdb, only in-frame clones are kept and a portion is missing. This sample yields approximately 260,000 clones, of which about 88% are seen a single time; 3.5% to 5.5% belongs to the top ten. Material for sequencing was peripheral blood. The source is a woman aged 40 to 50 who had recovered from COVID-19. Each CDR3 is given with its conserved first and last residue. A D gene is named only where the DNA matches it firmly. Not all rows give a size; the values are once, few, many and, for expanded clones, a class.

d_call	v_call	clone_size	j_call	cdr3_nt	cdr3_aa
TRBD1	TRBV3-1/TRBV3-2	-	TRBJ2-7	TGTGCCAGCAGCCACGACAGGGACCTACTCGAGCAGTACTTC	CASSHDRDLLEQYF
TRBD1	TRBV27	-	TRBJ1-5	TGTGCCAGCAGTTTGTCAGGGGGCGTAATTCAGCCCCAGCATTTT	CASSLSGGVIQPQHF
-	TRBV6-5	-	TRBJ2-5	TGTGCCAGCCGGAGTATCGAAGAGACCCAGTACTTC	CASRSIEETQYF
-	TRBV12-3/TRBV12-4	-	TRBJ1-5	TGTGCCAGCAGTCTATTCAATCAGCCCCAGCATTTT	CASSLFNQPQHF
-	TRBV6-5	-	TRBJ2-1	TGTGCCAGCAGTTTGGTCGGGGGGCTTAATGAGCAGTTCTTC	CASSLVGGLNEQFF
TRBD1	TRBV7-9	-	TRBJ2-7	TGTGCCAGCAGCGAACAGGGGGAAGAGCAGTACTTC	CASSEQGEEQYF
-	TRBV7-3	-	TRBJ1-6	TGTGCCAGCAGCCCAGACGGGGGAAATGGATCCCTCCACTTT	CASSPDGGNGSLHF
TRBD1	TRBV6-1	-	TRBJ1-3	TGTGCCAGCAGTGAAGCGGACAGGGAAGGAAACACCATATATTTT	CASSEADREGNTIYF
TRBD1	TRBV28	-	TRBJ1-3	TGTGCCAGCAGTTTTGGGGGACAGCTGTCGAACACCATATATTTT	CASSFGGQLSNTIYF
TRBD1	TRBV27	-	TRBJ1-4	TGTGCCAGCAGACACGGACAGGGGACTGCAACTAATGAAAAACTGTTTTTT	CASRHGQGTATNEKLFF
TRBD2	TRBV24-1	-	TRBJ2-3	TGTGCCACCAGTGTGCCGCGAGGGGCGGGAGGGTCTAGCACAGATACGCAGTATTTT	CATSVPRGAGGSSTDTQYF
-	TRBV21-1	-	TRBJ2-2	TGTGCCAGCAGCGCCCGGGACTCCAATCGTGAGCTGTTTTTT	CASSARDSNRELFF
TRBD2	TRBV20-1	-	TRBJ2-3	TGCAGTGCTAGTGAGTTGCTTTTAGTTGGGACTAGACATTCCGATACGCAGTATTTT	CSASELLLVGTRHSDTQYF
-	TRBV5-4	once	TRBJ2-6	TGTGCCAGCAGCTTTACAGGGACTGGGGCCAACGTCCTGACTTTC	CASSFTGTGANVLTF
TRBD1	TRBV11-2	-	TRBJ2-5	TGTGCCAGCAGCCTCGGACAGGGTCAAGAGACCCAGTACTTC	CASSLGQGQETQYF
-	TRBV7-9	-	TRBJ2-5	TGTGCCAGCAGCTTAGCTCTGGACGGCGGGGAGACCCAGTACTTC	CASSLALDGGETQYF
-	TRBV3-1/TRBV3-2	-	TRBJ2-7	TGTGCCAGCAGCCAAGCCGGGATCTCCTACGAGCAGTACTTC	CASSQAGISYEQYF
-	TRBV28	few	TRBJ2-1	TGTGCCAGCAGAATACAGGGTTTAGTGAGGTCCTACAATGAGCAGTTCTTC	CASRIQGLVRSYNEQFF
TRBD2	TRBV5-1	few	TRBJ2-1	TGCGCCAGCAGTTTGACTAGCCGGAGCTCCTACAATGAGCAGTTCTTC	CASSLTSRSSYNEQFF
TRBD1	TRBV12-3/TRBV12-4	-	TRBJ1-2	TGTGCCAGCAGCTGGGGACAGGGATATGGCTACACCTTC	CASSWGQGYGYTF
TRBD2	TRBV9	-	TRBJ2-5	TGTGCCAGCAGCGTAGGTCTAGCGGGTATTCAAGAGACCCCGTACTTC	CASSVGLAGIQETPYF
TRBD2	TRBV6-5	-	TRBJ2-1	TGTGCCAGTTGTGGTAGCGGGAGTTCCTACAATGAGCAGTTCTTC	CASCGSGSSYNEQFF
-	TRBV5-1	-	TRBJ1-2	TGCGCCAGCAGCTTGGCCGGAGACGTTAACTATGGCTACACCTTC	CASSLAGDVNYGYTF
-	TRBV9	once	TRBJ1-1	TGTGCCAGCAGCGCGGGGGTCGGCACTGAAGCTTTCTTT	CASSAGVGTEAFF
TRBD1	TRBV19	-	TRBJ1-3	TGTGCCACAAGAAAAAGGACAGGGTCTGGAAACACCATATATTTT	CATRKRTGSGNTIYF
-	TRBV27	once	TRBJ2-7	TGTGCCAGCAGTTGGGGGGTTGGGTACGAGCAGTACTTC	CASSWGVGYEQYF
-	TRBV5-8	-	TRBJ2-1	TGTGCCAGCAGCTTGGTTCAGCCGCTAGCTGGACAGTTCTTC	CASSLVQPLAGQFF
-	TRBV10-3	-	TRBJ2-3	TGTGCCGCCAACCGGGAGCTCACAGATACGCAGTATTTT	CAANRELTDTQYF
-	TRBV19	-	TRBJ2-2	TGTGCCAGTAGTAGCCTACGGGACTCGAAAAACACCGGGGAGCTGTTTTTT	CASSSLRDSKNTGELFF
-	TRBV6-5	once	TRBJ1-5	TGTGCCAGCAGCCAGCCAGGTGTGGGCAATCAGCCCCAGCATTTT	CASSQPGVGNQPQHF
-	TRBV5-1	-	TRBJ1-3	TGCGCCAGCAGCTTGGAAGGGGCGCTCGGAAACACCATATATTTT	CASSLEGALGNTIYF
-	TRBV6-2/TRBV6-3	-	TRBJ2-5	TGTGCCAGCAGTTACAGGGACACCACCCCCCAGTCCGGGACCCAGTACTTC	CASSYRDTTPQSGTQYF
-	TRBV19	-	TRBJ2-3	TGTGCCAGTAGTATAGCGGGGGTCAACACAGATACGCAGTATTTT	CASSIAGVNTDTQYF
-	TRBV30	few	TRBJ1-1	TGTGCCTGGAGTGTAACTGGGGGCCTCACTGAAGCTTTCTTT	CAWSVTGGLTEAFF
TRBD2	TRBV6-6	-	TRBJ2-5	TGTGCCAGTACCCTAGCGGGGGGCCTCCAAGAGACCCAGTACTTC	CASTLAGGLQETQYF
-	TRBV12-3/TRBV12-4	-	TRBJ2-1	TGTGCCAGCAGGCGACAGATTTACAATGAGCAGTTCTTC	CASRRQIYNEQFF
-	TRBV2	-	TRBJ2-2	TGTGCCAGCGCGAGCACCATTACCGGGGAGCTGTTTTTT	CASASTITGELFF
TRBD2	TRBV27	-	TRBJ2-1	TGTGCCAGCAGTTCACTAGCGGGAGGTTACAATGAGCAGTTCTTC	CASSSLAGGYNEQFF
-	TRBV5-1	-	TRBJ1-2	TGCGCCAGCAGGGAGGACAGCAACTATGGCTACACCTTC	CASREDSNYGYTF
-	TRBV6-5	-	TRBJ1-1	TGTGCCAGCAGCCTTACGGAGGGGGGGGGAGCTTTCTTT	CASSLTEGGGAFF
TRBD2	TRBV24-1	-	TRBJ2-1	TGTGCCACCAGTGATCCCGGGACTAGCGGCAATGAGCAGTTCTTC	CATSDPGTSGNEQFF
TRBD2	TRBV25-1	-	TRBJ2-1	TGTGCCAGCAGTGATAGCGCTAGCGGGGGGGCCATGGGGCAGTTCTTC	CASSDSASGGAMGQFF
-	TRBV18	few	TRBJ1-6	TGTGCCAGCTCACCGGACAGCTCAGCCCTCCACTTT	CASSPDSSALHF
TRBD1	TRBV10-3	-	TRBJ2-7	TGTGCCATCAGTGGGACAGGGTTGTATGCGCAGTACTTC	CAISGTGLYAQYF
-	TRBV10-3	-	TRBJ2-5	TGTGCCATCAGTGTGCAGGCCGGGGGGACCCAGTACTTC	CAISVQAGGTQYF
TRBD1	TRBV27	once	TRBJ2-2	TGTGCCAGCAGGAATCCGGGACAGGGGTACACCGGGGAGCTGTTTTTT	CASRNPGQGYTGELFF
-	TRBV2	-	TRBJ1-1	TGTGCCAGCAGTGAACGGGGTACGGTGAACACTGAAGCTTTCTTT	CASSERGTVNTEAFF
-	TRBV11-2	-	TRBJ2-1	TGTGCCAGCAGCTTAGGGAGAGTTAATGAGCAGTTCTTC	CASSLGRVNEQFF
TRBD1	TRBV5-1	-	TRBJ2-3	TGCGCCAGCAGCCCCGACAGGGCGTCAACAGATACGCAGTATTTT	CASSPDRASTDTQYF
-	TRBV11-3	-	TRBJ2-3	TGTGCCAGCAGCTTAGATTCCGCCGGGGCAGATACGCAGTATTTT	CASSLDSAGADTQYF
TRBD1	TRBV9	-	TRBJ1-6	TGTGCCAGCAGCGTATCAGGACAGGGGAATTCACCCCTCCACTTT	CASSVSGQGNSPLHF
-	TRBV11-3	-	TRBJ2-1	TGTGCCAGCAGGGAGCGGAGGGCCCAGGATGAGCAGTTCTTC	CASRERRAQDEQFF
TRBD1	TRBV19	-	TRBJ2-2	TGTGCCAGTAGTACCACCGGGACAGGGGGCACCGGGGAGCTGTTTTTT	CASSTTGTGGTGELFF
-	TRBV20-1	-	TRBJ1-6	TGCAGTGCTAGTAGGCAGGGGAATTCACCCCTCCACTTT	CSASRQGNSPLHF
TRBD2	TRBV5-5	-	TRBJ2-6	TGTGCCAGCATTAGGGGACTAACCTCTGGGGCCAACGTCCTGACTTTC	CASIRGLTSGANVLTF
-	TRBV18	-	TRBJ1-1	TGTGCCAGCTCACCCCTGGGGGCGCGGAACACTGAAGCTTTCTTT	CASSPLGARNTEAFF
-	TRBV5-1	-	TRBJ1-2	TGCGCCAGCAGCTCTTTTTACCCGGGACACAACTATGGCTACACCTTC	CASSSFYPGHNYGYTF
-	TRBV11-2	-	TRBJ1-6	TGTGCCAGCAGCGGGACCGGGGGAAAAGGTGGATCACCCCTCCACTTT	CASSGTGGKGGSPLHF
-	TRBV5-1	-	TRBJ2-3	TGCGCCAGCCGAAAACCAGAACTAGCCGACTACACAGATACGCAGTATTTT	CASRKPELADYTDTQYF